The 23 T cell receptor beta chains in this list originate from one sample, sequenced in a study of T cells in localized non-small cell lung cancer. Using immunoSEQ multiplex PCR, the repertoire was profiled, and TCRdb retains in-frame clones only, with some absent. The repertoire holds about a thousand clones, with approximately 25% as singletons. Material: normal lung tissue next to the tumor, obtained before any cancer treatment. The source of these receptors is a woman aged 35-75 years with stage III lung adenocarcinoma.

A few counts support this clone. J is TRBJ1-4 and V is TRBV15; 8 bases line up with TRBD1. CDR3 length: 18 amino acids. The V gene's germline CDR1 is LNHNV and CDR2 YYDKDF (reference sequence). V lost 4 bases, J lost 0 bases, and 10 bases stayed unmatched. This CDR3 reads CATSTDAPTGATNEKLFF. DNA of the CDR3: TGTGCCACCAGCACCGATGCCCCGACAGGGGCAACTAATGAAAAACTGTTTTTT.

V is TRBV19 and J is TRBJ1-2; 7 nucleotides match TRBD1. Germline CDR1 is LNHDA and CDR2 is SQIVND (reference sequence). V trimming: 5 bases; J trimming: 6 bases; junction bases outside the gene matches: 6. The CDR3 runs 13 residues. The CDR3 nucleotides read TGTGCCAGTAGTGCCCCAGGGGGGGATGGCTACACCTTC. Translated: CASSAPGGDGYTF.

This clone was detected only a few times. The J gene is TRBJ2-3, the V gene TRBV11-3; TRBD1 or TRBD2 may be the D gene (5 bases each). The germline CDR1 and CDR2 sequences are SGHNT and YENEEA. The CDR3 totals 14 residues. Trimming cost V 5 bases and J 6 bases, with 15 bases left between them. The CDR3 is CASSDGTAGDTQYF. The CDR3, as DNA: TGTGCCAGCAGCGATGGGACCGCCGGGGATACGCAGTATTTT.

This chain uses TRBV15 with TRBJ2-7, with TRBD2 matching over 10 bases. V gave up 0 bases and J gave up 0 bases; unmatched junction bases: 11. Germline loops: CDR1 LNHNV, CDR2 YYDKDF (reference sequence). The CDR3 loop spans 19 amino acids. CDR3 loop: CATSRDLSSGGPSSYEQYF. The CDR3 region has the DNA TGTGCCACCAGCAGAGATCTGTCTAGCGGGGGTCCAAGCTCCTACGAGCAGTACTTC.

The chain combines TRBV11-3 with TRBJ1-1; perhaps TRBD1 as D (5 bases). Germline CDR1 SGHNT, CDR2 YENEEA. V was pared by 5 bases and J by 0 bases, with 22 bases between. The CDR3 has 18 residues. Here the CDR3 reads CASSPIGEFGVMNTEAFF. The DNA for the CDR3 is TGTGCCAGCAGCCCCATAGGGGAGTTCGGAGTAATGAACACTGAAGCTTTCTTT. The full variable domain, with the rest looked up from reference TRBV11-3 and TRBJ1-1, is EAGVVQSPRYKIIEKKQPVAFWCNPISGHNTLYWYLQNLGQGPELLIRYENEEAVDDSQLPKDRFSAERLKGVDSTLKIQPAELGDSAVYLCASSPIGEFGVMNTEAFFGQGTRLTVV.

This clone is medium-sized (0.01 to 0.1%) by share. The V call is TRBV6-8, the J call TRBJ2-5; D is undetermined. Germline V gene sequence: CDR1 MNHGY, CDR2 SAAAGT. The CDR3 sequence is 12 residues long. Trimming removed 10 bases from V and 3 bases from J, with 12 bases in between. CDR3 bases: TGTGCCATCGGGCCGACGAAAGAGACCCAGTACTTC. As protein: CAIGPTKETQYF.

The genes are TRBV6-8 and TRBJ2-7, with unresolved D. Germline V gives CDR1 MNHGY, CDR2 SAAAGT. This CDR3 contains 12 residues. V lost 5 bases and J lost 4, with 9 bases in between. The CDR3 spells CASSQEGYEQYF. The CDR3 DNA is TGTGCCAGCAGTCAAGAAGGGTACGAGCAGTACTTC.

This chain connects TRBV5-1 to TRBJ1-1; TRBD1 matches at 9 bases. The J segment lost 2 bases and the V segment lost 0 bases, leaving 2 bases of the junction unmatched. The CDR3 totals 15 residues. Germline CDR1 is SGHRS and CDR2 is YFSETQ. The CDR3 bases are TGCGCCAGCAGCTTGGGACAGGGGGGTAACACTGAAGCTTTCTTT. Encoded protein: CASSLGQGGNTEAFF.

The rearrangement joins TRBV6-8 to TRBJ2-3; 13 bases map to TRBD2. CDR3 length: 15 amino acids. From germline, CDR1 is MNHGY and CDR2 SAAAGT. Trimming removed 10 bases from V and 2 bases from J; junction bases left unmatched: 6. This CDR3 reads CATGTSGDTTDTQYF. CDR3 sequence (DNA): TGTGCCACCGGGACTAGCGGGGATACCACAGATACGCAGTATTTT.

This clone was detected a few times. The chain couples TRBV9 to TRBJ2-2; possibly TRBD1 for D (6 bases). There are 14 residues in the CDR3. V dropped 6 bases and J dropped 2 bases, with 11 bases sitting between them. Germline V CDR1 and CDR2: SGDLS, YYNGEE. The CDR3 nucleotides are TGTGCCAGCACAGGCAGGGGAAACACCGGGGAGCTGTTTTTT. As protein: CASTGRGNTGELFF.

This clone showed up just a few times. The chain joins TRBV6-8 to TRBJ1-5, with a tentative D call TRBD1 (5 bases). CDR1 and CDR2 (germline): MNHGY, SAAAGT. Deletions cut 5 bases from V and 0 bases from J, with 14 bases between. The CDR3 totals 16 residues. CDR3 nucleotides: TGTGCCAGCAGTGACCCTGGGGGGTCTAGCAATCAGCCCCAGCATTTT. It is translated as CASSDPGGSSNQPQHF.

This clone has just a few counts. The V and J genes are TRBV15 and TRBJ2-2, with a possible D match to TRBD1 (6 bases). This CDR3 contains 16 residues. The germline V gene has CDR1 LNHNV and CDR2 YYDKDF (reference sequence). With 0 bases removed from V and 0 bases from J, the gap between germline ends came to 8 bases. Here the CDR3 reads CATSRDGTPNTGELFF. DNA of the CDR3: TGTGCCACCAGCAGAGATGGGACACCGAACACCGGGGAGCTGTTTTTT.

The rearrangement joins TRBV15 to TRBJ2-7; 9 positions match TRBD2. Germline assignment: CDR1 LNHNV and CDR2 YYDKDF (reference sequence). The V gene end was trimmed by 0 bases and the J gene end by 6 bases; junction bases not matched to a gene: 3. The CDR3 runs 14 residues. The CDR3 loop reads CATSREILAGEQYF. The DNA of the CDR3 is TGTGCCACCAGCAGAGAGATACTAGCGGGCGAGCAGTACTTC.

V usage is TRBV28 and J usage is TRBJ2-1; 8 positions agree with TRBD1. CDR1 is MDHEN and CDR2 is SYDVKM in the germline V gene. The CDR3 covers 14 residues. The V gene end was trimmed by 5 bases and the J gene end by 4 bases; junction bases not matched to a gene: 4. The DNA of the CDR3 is TGTGCCAGCAGTAGCCGGGACAGGTACAATGAGCAGTTCTTC. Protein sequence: CASSSRDRYNEQFF.

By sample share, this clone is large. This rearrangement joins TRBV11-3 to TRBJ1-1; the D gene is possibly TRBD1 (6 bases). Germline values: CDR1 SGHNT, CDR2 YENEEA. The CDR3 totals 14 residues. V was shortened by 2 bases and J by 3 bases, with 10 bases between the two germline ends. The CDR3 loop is CASSLKAGDTEAFF. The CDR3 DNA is TGTGCCAGCAGCTTAAAAGCAGGGGACACTGAAGCTTTCTTT.

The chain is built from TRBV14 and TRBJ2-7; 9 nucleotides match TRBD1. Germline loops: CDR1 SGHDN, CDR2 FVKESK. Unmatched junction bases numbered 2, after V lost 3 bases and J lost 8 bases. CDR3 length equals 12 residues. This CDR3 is CASSQNRGQQYF. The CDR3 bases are TGTGCCAGCAGCCAGAACAGGGGGCAGCAGTACTTC.

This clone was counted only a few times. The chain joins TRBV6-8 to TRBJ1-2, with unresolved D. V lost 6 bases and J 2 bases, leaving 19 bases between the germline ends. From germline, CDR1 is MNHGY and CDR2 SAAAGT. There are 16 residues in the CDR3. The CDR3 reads CASRRAAGFVNYGYTF. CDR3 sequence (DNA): TGTGCCAGCAGGCGAGCGGCAGGTTTTGTAAACTATGGCTACACCTTC.

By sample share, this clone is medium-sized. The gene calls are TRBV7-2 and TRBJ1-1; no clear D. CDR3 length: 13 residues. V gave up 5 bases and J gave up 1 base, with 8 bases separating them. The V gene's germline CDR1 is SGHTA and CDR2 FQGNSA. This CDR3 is CASSRPGNTEAFF. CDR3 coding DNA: TGTGCCAGCAGCCGGCCGGGGAACACTGAAGCTTTCTTT.

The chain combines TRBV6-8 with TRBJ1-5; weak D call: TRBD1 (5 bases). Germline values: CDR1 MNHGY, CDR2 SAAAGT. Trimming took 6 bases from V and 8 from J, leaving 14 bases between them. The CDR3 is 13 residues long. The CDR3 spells CASSLGGIKPQHF. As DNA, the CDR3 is TGTGCCAGCAGCCTTGGGGGGATCAAGCCCCAGCATTTT.

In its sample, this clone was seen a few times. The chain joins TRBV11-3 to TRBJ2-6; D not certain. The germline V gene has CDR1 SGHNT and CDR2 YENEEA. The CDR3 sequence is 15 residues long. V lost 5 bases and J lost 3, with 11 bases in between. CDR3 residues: CASSPGGGGANVLTF. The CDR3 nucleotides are TGTGCCAGCAGCCCTGGCGGTGGTGGGGCCAACGTCCTGACTTTC.

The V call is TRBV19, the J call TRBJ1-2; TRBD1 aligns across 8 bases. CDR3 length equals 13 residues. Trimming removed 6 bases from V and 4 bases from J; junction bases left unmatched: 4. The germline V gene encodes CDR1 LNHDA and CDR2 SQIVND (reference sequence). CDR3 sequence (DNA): TGTGCCAGTAGCACCACAGGGGGCTATGGCTACACCTTC. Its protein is CASSTTGGYGYTF. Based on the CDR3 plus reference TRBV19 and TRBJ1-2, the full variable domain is DGGITQSPKYLFRKEGQNVTLSCEQNLNHDAMYWYRQDPGQGLRLIYYSQIVNDFQKGDIAEGYSVSREKKESFPLTVTSAQKNPTAFYLCASSTTGGYGYTFGSGTRLTVV.

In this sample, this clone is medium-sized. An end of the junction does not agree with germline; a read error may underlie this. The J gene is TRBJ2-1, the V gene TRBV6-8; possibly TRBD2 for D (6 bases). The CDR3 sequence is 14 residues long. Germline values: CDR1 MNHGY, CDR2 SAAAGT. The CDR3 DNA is TGTGCCAGCAGTGACTCAGGAGGGCACAATGAGCAGTTCTTC. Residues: CASSDSGGHNEQFF.

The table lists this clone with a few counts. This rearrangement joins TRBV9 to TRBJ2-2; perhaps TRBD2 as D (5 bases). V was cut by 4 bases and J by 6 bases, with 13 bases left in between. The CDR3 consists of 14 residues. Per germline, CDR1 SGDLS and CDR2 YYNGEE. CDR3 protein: CASSPSGVAGELFF. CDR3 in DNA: TGTGCCAGCAGCCCCAGCGGAGTCGCCGGGGAGCTGTTTTTT.